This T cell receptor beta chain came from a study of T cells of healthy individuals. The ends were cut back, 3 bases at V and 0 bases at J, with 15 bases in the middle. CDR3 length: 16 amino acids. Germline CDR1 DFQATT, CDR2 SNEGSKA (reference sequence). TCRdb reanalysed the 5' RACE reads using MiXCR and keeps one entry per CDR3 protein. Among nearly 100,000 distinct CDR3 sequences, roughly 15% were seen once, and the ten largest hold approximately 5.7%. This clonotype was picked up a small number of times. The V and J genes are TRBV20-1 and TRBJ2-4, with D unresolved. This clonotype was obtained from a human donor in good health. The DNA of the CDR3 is TGCAGTGCTAGCTTCTCTCAAACCTTAGCCAAAAACATTCAGTACTTC. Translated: CSASFSQTLAKNIQYF.